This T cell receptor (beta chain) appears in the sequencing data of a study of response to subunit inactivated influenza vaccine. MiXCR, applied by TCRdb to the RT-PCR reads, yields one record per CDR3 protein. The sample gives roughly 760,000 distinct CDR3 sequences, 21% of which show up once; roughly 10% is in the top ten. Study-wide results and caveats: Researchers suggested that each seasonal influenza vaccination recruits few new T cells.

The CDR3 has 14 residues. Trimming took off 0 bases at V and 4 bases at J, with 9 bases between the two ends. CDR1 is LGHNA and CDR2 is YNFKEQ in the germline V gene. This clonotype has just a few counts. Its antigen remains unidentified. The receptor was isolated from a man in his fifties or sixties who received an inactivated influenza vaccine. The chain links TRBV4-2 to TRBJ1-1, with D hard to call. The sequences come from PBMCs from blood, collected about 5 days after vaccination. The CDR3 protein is CASSQERRTTEAFF. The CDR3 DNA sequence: TGTGCCAGCAGCCAAGAACGGCGGACCACTGAAGCTTTCTTT.